The 15 T cell receptor beta chains reported below all come from one sample, sequenced in a study of T cells after yellow fever vaccination (dated by TCRdb to about 2019). The library was made by 5' RACE. This sample was sequenced with an Illumina HiSeq 2500. The public reads were run again by TCRdb, first through fastp at Q25 and then through MiXCR, and only productive beta chains were kept. CDR3 protein duplicates are merged, each entry listing the most common genes and DNA. A total of approximately 610,000 distinct CDR3 sequences appear in this sample, about 17% of them only once. The ten largest clones capture about 18% of the sample. The treatment or condition label on this specimen signifies: live attenuated yellow fever vaccine strain. This specimen consisted of PBMCs, obtained about 5 days after the first yellow fever vaccination. The receptor source for this set is a man in his late teens or twenties who received the YFV17D yellow fever vaccine.

The chain joins TRBV12-3 or TRBV12-4 to TRBJ2-1; 11 nucleotides line up with TRBD2. Germline trimming cut 10 bases from V and 6 bases from J; bases unmatched to any gene: 14. This CDR3 comprises 16 residues. CDR3 region: CATLPKTSGVPNEQFF. The CDR3 nucleotides are TGTGCCACCCTACCCAAGACTAGCGGGGTACCCAATGAGCAGTTCTTC.

There are a few counts of this clonotype. The chain has TRBV11-2 and TRBJ2-2, with a weak D call TRBD1 (5 bases). Trimming shortened V by 5 bases and J by 5 bases, and 15 bases separated the two germline ends. Germline V CDR1 and CDR2: SGHAT, FQNNGV. The CDR3 loop spans 15 amino acids. The CDR3 DNA sequence: TGTGCCAGCAGCCCGCAGTGGGGCGGAACCGGGGAGCTGTTTTTT. It is translated as CASSPQWGGTGELFF.

This clonotype was seen a handful of times. The V call is TRBV5-1, the J call TRBJ2-1; D remains ambiguous. V gave up 7 bases and J gave up 5 bases, with 25 bases separating them. The CDR3 is 17 residues long. Germline V gene data show CDR1 as SGHRS and CDR2 as YFSETQ. The CDR3 reads CASGKGPEMPSNNEQFF. CDR3 coding DNA: TGCGCCAGCGGCAAAGGCCCGGAAATGCCCAGTAACAATGAGCAGTTCTTC. The complete variable domain, with remaining parts taken from reference TRBV5-1 and TRBJ2-1, reads KAGVTQTPRYLIKTRGQQVTLSCSPISGHRSVSWYQQTPGQGLQFLFEYFSETQRNKGNFPGRFSGRQFSNSRSEMNVSTLELGDSALYLCASGKGPEMPSNNEQFFGPGTRLTVL.

The CDR3, as DNA: TGCGCCAGCAGCTTGGGCTCAGCTAGATCCTCCTACGAGCAGTACTTC. This gives the protein CASSLGSARSSYEQYF. V gene TRBV5-1 combines with J gene TRBJ2-7; D not resolved. V was cut by 0 bases and J by 0 bases, with 13 bases left in between. CDR1 is SGHRS, CDR2 YFSETQ, per germline. This CDR3 contains 16 residues.

V usage is TRBV12-3 or TRBV12-4 and J usage is TRBJ1-5; TRBD1 is a possible D gene (5 bases). CDR3 size: 14 residues. Trimming left V 3 bases short and J 5 bases short, with 11 bases between. The CDR3 sequence is CASSFSGRDQPQHF. DNA of the CDR3: TGTGCCAGCAGTTTTTCAGGGCGCGATCAGCCCCAGCATTTT.

The sample holds a few counts of this clonotype. V usage is TRBV29-1 and J usage is TRBJ2-5; the match to TRBD1 covers 10 bases. Trimming took 0 bases from V and 5 from J; bases not matched to a gene: 6. The CDR3 has 15 amino acids. Germline V gene sequence: CDR1 SQVTM, CDR2 ANQGSEA. DNA for the CDR3: TGCAGCGTTGAAGACCTGACAGGGGGCGGGGAGACCCAGTACTTC. Translated: CSVEDLTGGGETQYF.

This CDR3 reads CAINVGTGGNEQFF. In nucleotides, the CDR3 is TGTGCCATCAATGTTGGGACAGGGGGCAATGAGCAGTTCTTC. The chain uses TRBV10-3 and TRBJ2-1; 11 positions agree with TRBD1. The V segment lost 7 bases and the J segment 6 bases; nucleotides outside the gene matches: 5. The CDR3 runs 14 residues. Germline CDR1 and CDR2: ENHRY and SYGVKD.

The chain combines TRBV3-1 with TRBJ2-4, with 11 bases matching TRBD2. Per the germline V gene, CDR1 is LGHDT and CDR2 is YNNKEL (reference sequence). The CDR3 extends over 13 amino acids. The junction had 2 bases not matched to a gene; V was cut back by 5 bases and J by 8 bases. CDR3 DNA sequence: TGTGCCAGCAGCGCGGGACTAGCGGACATTCAGTACTTC. Amino acid sequence: CASSAGLADIQYF.

V gene TRBV6-2 or TRBV6-3 combines with J gene TRBJ1-1; D uncertain. The germline gives CDR1 MNHEY, CDR2 SVGEGT. The CDR3 runs 14 residues. The germline V and J ends were trimmed by 2 bases and 3 bases, with 10 bases remaining between them. CDR3 in DNA: TGTGCCAGCAGTTACGCCCCACCGGACACTGAAGCTTTCTTT. This sequence encodes CASSYAPPDTEAFF.

The chain links TRBV7-3 to TRBJ2-7; D is unresolved. Per the germline V gene, CDR1 is SGHTA and CDR2 is FQGTGA. The CDR3 is made up of 13 amino acids. V was cut by 1 base and J by 4 bases, with 8 bases left in between. The CDR3 sequence is CASSLIDSYEQYF. CDR3 sequence (DNA): TGTGCCAGCAGCTTAATAGATTCGTACGAGCAGTACTTC.

V gene TRBV7-3 combines with J gene TRBJ2-1; TRBD1 or TRBD2 may be the D gene (5 bases each). The ends were cut back, 5 bases at V and 7 bases at J, with 21 bases in the middle. CDR1 and CDR2 (germline): SGHTA, FQGTGA. The CDR3 totals 16 residues. The CDR3 region has the DNA TGTGCCAGCAGCCCCCAACCGGGGCTCTTAGGGAATGAGCAGTTCTTC. Its protein product is CASSPQPGLLGNEQFF.

This clonotype occurred a few times. V and J are TRBV6-2 or TRBV6-3 and TRBJ2-7; D not certain. The CDR3 consists of 11 residues. V gave up 8 bases and J gave up 3 bases, with 8 bases separating them. Germline V lookup: CDR1 MNHEY, CDR2 SVGEGT. In nucleotides, the CDR3 is TGTGCCAGCGGGATGGGCTACGAGCAGTACTTC. This codes for CASGMGYEQYF.

At least ten counts were recorded for this clonotype. This chain uses TRBV12-3 or TRBV12-4 with TRBJ2-1; D unclear. V lost 5 bases to trimming and J lost 0 bases, with 11 bases between them. This CDR3 is built from 15 residues. DNA of the CDR3: TGTGCCAGCAGTCCTAGACAAAGCTCCTACAATGAGCAGTTCTTC. Encoded protein: CASSPRQSSYNEQFF.

This chain joins TRBV10-3 and TRBJ1-4; TRBD1 agrees at 7 bases. Germline V gene sequence: CDR1 ENHRY, CDR2 SYGVKD. The trim removed 11 bases at V and 4 bases at J, leaving 7 bases unmatched. This CDR3 region has 13 residues. The DNA of the CDR3 is TGTGCCGTCTCTGGACAGGTTAATGAAAAACTGTTTTTT. It specifies CAVSGQVNEKLFF.

This clonotype was counted between two and nine times. The chain links TRBV12-3 or TRBV12-4 to TRBJ1-2, with D maybe TRBD1 (6 bases). CDR3 size: 12 residues. Trimming removed 3 bases from V and 8 bases from J, with 10 bases in between. The CDR3 reads CASSFGQFGYTF. The CDR3 DNA sequence: TGTGCCAGCAGTTTCGGACAGTTCGGCTACACCTTC.